These 21 T cell receptor beta chains came from one sample sequenced in a study of control samples from healthy donors and cancer patients (dated by TCRdb to 2018 to 2020). Library creation used the immunoSEQ multiplex PCR assay. TCRdb took over this immuneACCESS table, retaining in-frame rearrangements with V and J assigned. Such tables are incomplete; in checked studies, under half of the missing clones stem from an unresolved V gene, and the remainder is unexplained. Here the sample has some 210,000 clones; over 80% occur a single time. Of the sample, approximately 1.8% falls within the top ten clones. Sequences were obtained from blood. These receptors came from a man aged 30 to 45 in good health.

This chain joins TRBV2 and TRBJ1-2; TRBD1 matches 7 bases. Germline V gene sequence: CDR1 SNHLY, CDR2 FYNNEI. J lost 8 bases, V lost 3 bases, and 12 bases had no gene match. This CDR3 spans 15 amino acids. The CDR3: CASSETGRESRGYTF. The CDR3 DNA sequence: TGTGCCAGCAGTGAGACAGGGAGAGAATCTAGGGGCTACACCTTC.

This chain links TRBV3-1 (or the pseudogene TRBV3-2) with TRBJ1-1; possibly TRBD1 for D (6 bases). The CDR3 is 15 residues long. Deletions cut 3 bases from V and 1 base from J, with 12 bases between. The germline V gene has CDR1 LGHDT and CDR2 YNNKEL (reference sequence). The CDR3 loop reads CASSHLPGQNTEAFF. CDR3 DNA: TGTGCCAGCAGCCACCTACCGGGACAGAACACTGAAGCTTTCTTT.

This chain connects TRBV6-6 to TRBJ2-5; possibly TRBD1 or TRBD2 for D (5 bases each). Trimming took off 2 bases at V and 9 bases at J, with 13 bases between the two ends. This CDR3 spans 13 amino acids. The germline V gene has CDR1 MNHNY and CDR2 SVGAGI (reference sequence). The chain's CDR3 is CASSYGDAYSQYF. CDR3 DNA sequence: TGTGCCAGCAGTTACGGGGACGCCTATTCCCAGTACTTC.

This clone was detected only a few times. The gene calls are TRBV6-5 and TRBJ1-5; D is undetermined. This CDR3 is 14 amino acids long. The V end lost 6 bases, the J end lost 0 bases, and 9 bases lay between the germline ends. Germline V CDR1 and CDR2: MNHEY, SVGAGI. CDR3 sequence: CASSRDSSNQPQHF. The DNA of the CDR3 is TGTGCCAGCAGCCGCGATAGTAGCAATCAGCCCCAGCATTTT.

This clone is a singleton in its sample. V is TRBV7-8 and J is TRBJ1-5; TRBD1 agrees at 8 bases. The CDR3 length is 17 residues. Germline CDR1 SGHVS, CDR2 FQNEAQ. Trimming removed 4 bases from V and 1 base from J; junction bases left unmatched: 9. CDR3 nucleotide sequence: TGTGCCAGCAGCTCCACCACAGGGGGAAAAAGCAATCAGCCCCAGCATTTT. Translating it yields CASSSTTGGKSNQPQHF.

The chain combines TRBV19 with TRBJ2-7; 10 bases are shared with TRBD1. The CDR3 is 13 residues long. Germline V CDR1 and CDR2: LNHDA, SQIVND (reference sequence). The J segment lost 6 bases and the V segment lost 10 bases, leaving 9 bases of the junction unmatched. The CDR3 is CATYGTGDREQYF. The CDR3 nucleotides read TGTGCCACCTATGGGACAGGGGATCGCGAGCAGTACTTC.

The chain carries TRBV15 and TRBJ2-3, with TRBD2 identical over 7 bases. V was pared by 0 bases and J by 2 bases, with 5 bases of the junction left unmatched. The germline V gene has CDR1 LNHNV and CDR2 YYDKDF (reference sequence). The CDR3 is made up of 16 amino acids. The CDR3 nucleotides are TGTGCCACCAGCAGAGAATCACTAGCGCTCACAGATACGCAGTATTTT. Translated: CATSRESLALTDTQYF.

Written as DNA, the CDR3 is TGTGCCAGCAGCCCAGAGTCGGGGGGTGAGCAGTTCTTC. The encoded protein is CASSPESGGEQFF. The chain couples TRBV7-8 to TRBJ2-1, with 7 bases aligning to TRBD2. After removal of 5 bases from V and 9 bases from J, the junction contained 7 bases not matched to a gene. The CDR3 has 13 residues. Per the germline V gene, CDR1 is SGHVS and CDR2 is FQNEAQ.

This clone was found a few times. Compared with germline, one end of the junction differs, possibly owing to a read error. CDR3 protein: CASKVKGSDNSPLHF. The CDR3 DNA reads TGTGCTAGTAAGGTGAAAGGCAGCGATAATTCACCCCTCCACTTT. This chain uses TRBV19 with TRBJ1-6; no clear D gene. The CDR3 has 15 amino acids. Germline CDR1 LNHDA, CDR2 SQIVND (reference sequence).

This rearrangement joins TRBV19 to TRBJ2-1; 10 bases are a match to TRBD2. There are 17 residues in the CDR3. Germline trimming cut 1 base from V and 0 bases from J; bases unmatched to any gene: 3. Germline values: CDR1 LNHDA, CDR2 SQIVND (reference sequence). CDR3 nucleotides: TGTGCCAGTAGTATAGGTAGCGGGGGGTTCTCCTACAATGAGCAGTTCTTC. This encodes CASSIGSGGFSYNEQFF.

This clone was detected only a few times. This rearrangement joins TRBV2 to TRBJ1-1; D unresolved. Looked up from germline, CDR1 is SNHLY and CDR2 is FYNNEI. The ends were cut back, 9 bases at V and 2 bases at J, with 7 bases in the middle. The CDR3 contains 11 residues. CDR3 DNA: TGTGCCAGTCGGGAAAACACTGAAGCTTTCTTT. It encodes CASRENTEAFF.

CDR3 in DNA: TGTGCCAGCAGCTTAGGCGCAGGGGCGTACACTGAAGCTTTCTTT. It encodes CASSLGAGAYTEAFF. This rearrangement joins TRBV11-2 to TRBJ1-1, with TRBD1 as a possible D gene (6 bases). CDR3 length: 15 residues. Germline assignment: CDR1 SGHAT and CDR2 FQNNGV. V lost 1 base to trimming and J lost 3 bases, with 12 bases between them.

This clone has more than one count but fewer than ten. The chain is built from TRBV30 and TRBJ1-6, with D unresolved. The germline V and J ends were trimmed by 2 bases and 9 bases, with 20 bases remaining between them. The germline CDR1 and CDR2 sequences are GTSNPN and SVGIG (reference sequence). The CDR3 has 16 amino acids. CDR3 loop: CAWSSLSRWAGSPLHF. CDR3 bases: TGTGCCTGGAGTTCCTTGAGTCGCTGGGCGGGTTCACCCCTCCACTTT.

The CDR3 reads CASHRGTAGDTEAFF. The CDR3 bases are TGTGCCAGTCATCGGGGCACGGCAGGGGACACTGAAGCTTTCTTT. The chain joins TRBV19 to TRBJ1-1; a possible D gene is TRBD1 (6 bases). The CDR3 runs 15 residues. V lost 8 bases and J 3 bases, leaving 19 bases between the germline ends. Germline CDR1 and CDR2: LNHDA and SQIVND (reference sequence).

The rearrangement joins TRBV7-3 to TRBJ2-7; TRBD2 matches 8 bases. This CDR3 comprises 15 residues. The germline V gene has CDR1 SGHTA and CDR2 FQGTGA. Trimming took 1 base from V and 0 from J; bases not matched to a gene: 2. CDR3 region: CASSLSGGISYEQYF. The CDR3, as DNA: TGTGCCAGCAGCTTAAGCGGGGGGATCTCCTACGAGCAGTACTTC.

This chain links TRBV6-5 with TRBJ2-1; 9 nucleotides align to TRBD2. V was clipped by 0 bases and J by 10 bases; unmatched bases: 7. The germline V gene has CDR1 MNHEY and CDR2 SVGAGI. This CDR3 region has 15 residues. The CDR3, as DNA: TGTGCCAGCAGTTACTCAGGGGGACTAGCCTCGGAGCAGTTCTTC. Protein: CASSYSGGLASEQFF.

The chain couples TRBV27 to TRBJ1-1; 8 positions match TRBD1. The germline gives CDR1 MNHEY, CDR2 SMNVEV (reference sequence). J lost 5 bases, V lost 6 bases, and 5 bases had no gene match. The CDR3 runs 13 residues. CDR3 coding DNA: TGTGCCAGCAGGACAGGGGTATGGACTGAAGCTTTCTTT. It translates to CASRTGVWTEAFF.

The rearrangement uses TRBV13 and TRBJ2-1; the D is unclear. The CDR3 has 16 residues. Germline V gene lookup returns CDR1 PRHDT and CDR2 FYEKMQ (reference sequence). Trimming pared 6 bases from V and 0 bases from J, leaving 15 bases between. As DNA, the CDR3 is TGTGCCAGCAGTTTATTTCTCTATGACTCCTACAATGAGCAGTTCTTC. It encodes CASSLFLYDSYNEQFF.

The chain carries TRBV27 and TRBJ1-6, with TRBD1 matching over 9 bases. This CDR3 is 14 amino acids long. Germline trimming cut 6 bases from V and 13 bases from J; bases unmatched to any gene: 10. Per the germline V gene, CDR1 is MNHEY and CDR2 is SMNVEV (reference sequence). The chain's CDR3 is CASRYGQGTSPLHF. CDR3 DNA sequence: TGTGCCAGCAGGTATGGACAGGGGACATCTCCCCTCCACTTT.

The chain couples TRBV27 to TRBJ2-7, with TRBD1 as a possible D gene (6 bases). V lost 6 bases and J lost 4, with 16 bases in between. The CDR3 has 14 residues. CDR1 and CDR2 from the germline V gene are MNHEY and SMNVEV (reference sequence). The DNA of the CDR3 is TGTGCCAGCAGGTCGGGACACAACACATACGAGCAGTACTTC. Protein sequence: CASRSGHNTYEQYF.

This clone was seen only once. The rearrangement uses TRBV2 and TRBJ1-2; D gene ambiguous. Germline CDR1 is SNHLY and CDR2 is FYNNEI. The CDR3 extends over 12 amino acids. Trimming removed 4 bases at V and 4 bases at J, with 7 bases between. The CDR3 protein is CASSAAGYGYTF. The DNA for the CDR3 is TGTGCCAGCAGTGCGGCGGGCTATGGCTACACCTTC.